This is a list of T cell receptor beta chains from one sample in a study of cytomegalovirus exposure and HLA in healthy donors. This table comes from immunoSEQ multiplex PCR, and its TCRdb copy is limited to in-frame clones, with some not included. The sample holds under 200,000 clones, roughly 80% seen once. The sequencing sample was made of PBMCs. Source of these receptors: a woman aged 18 to 35 in good health and CMV-seronegative. Both conserved end residues are part of each CDR3. The D gene is left open where the match is weak. The listing skips clone size in some rows; elsewhere it reads once, few, many or a size class.

>TRBD1|NA|TRBJ1-6|TRBV10-1
CASRERDRFPPLLYFNNSPLHF
TGCGCCAGCAGAGAACGGGACAGGTTCCCACCCCTCTTGTATTTCAATAATTCACCCCTCCACTTT
>TRBD2|NA|TRBJ2-3|TRBV2
CASSPSGRETSTDTQYF
TGTGCCAGCAGTCCTAGCGGGAGGGAGACAAGCACAGATACGCAGTATTTT
>TRBD2|NA|TRBJ2-1|TRBV9
CASSGSGSSYNEQFF
TGTGCCAGCAGTGGTAGCGGGAGCTCCTACAATGAGCAGTTCTTC
>NA|NA|TRBJ2-5|TRBV28
CASSANLGGRETQYF
TGTGCCAGCAGTGCTAATCTCGGTGGGAGAGAGACCCAGTACTTC
>NA|NA|TRBJ2-2|TRBV5-6
CASSLVGTMNTGELFF
TGTGCCAGCAGCTTGGTCGGGACAATGAACACCGGGGAGCTGTTTTTT
>NA|NA|TRBJ2-2|TRBV7-2
CASSLEQGRYTGELFF
TGTGCCAGCAGCTTAGAACAGGGAAGATACACCGGGGAGCTGTTTTTT
>TRBD2|NA|TRBJ2-4|TRBV7-8
CASTFSGSGKNIQYF
TGTGCCAGCACCTTTAGCGGGAGTGGCAAAAACATTCAGTACTTC
>TRBD1|NA|TRBJ1-5|TRBV6-1
CASYFGTVNQPQHF
TGTGCCAGCTACTTCGGGACAGTCAATCAGCCCCAGCATTTT
>NA|once|TRBJ2-6|TRBV28
CAHLGHNSSSGANVLTF
TGTGCCCACCTGGGACACAACTCCTCCTCTGGGGCCAACGTCCTGACTTTC
>TRBD1|NA|TRBJ1-1|TRBV16
CASNRQGENTEAFF
TGTGCCAGCAACCGACAGGGCGAGAACACTGAAGCTTTCTTT
>NA|NA|TRBJ2-1|TRBV7-9
CASSPMGANEQFF
TGTGCCAGCAGCCCGATGGGGGCCAATGAGCAGTTCTTC
>TRBD2|once|TRBJ2-2|TRBV28
CASSFSGNDGELFF
TGTGCCAGCAGTTTTAGCGGGAACGACGGGGAGCTGTTTTTT
>NA|NA|TRBJ2-2|TRBV6-6
CASSQSGPGELFF
TGTGCCAGCAGTCAGAGCGGCCCCGGGGAGCTGTTTTTT
>NA|NA|TRBJ1-3|TRBV7-2
CASSLPVGNTIYF
TGTGCCAGCAGCCTTCCAGTTGGAAACACCATATATTTT
>TRBD2|few|TRBJ2-2|TRBV7-7
CASSSGLAHTGELFF
TGTGCTAGCAGCTCTGGACTAGCCCACACCGGGGAGCTGTTTTTT
>TRBD2|NA|TRBJ2-1|TRBV29-1
CSVEAGLAGDYYNEQFF
TGCAGCGTTGAAGCGGGACTAGCGGGAGATTACTACAATGAGCAGTTCTTC
>TRBD1|NA|TRBJ2-1|TRBV7-9
CASSFGGQGYNEQFF
TGTGCCAGCAGCTTCGGGGGACAGGGGTACAATGAGCAGTTCTTC
>NA|few|TRBJ2-5|TRBV7-8
CASSFTETQETQYF
TGTGCCAGCAGCTTCACGGAGACCCAAGAGACCCAGTACTTC
>NA|NA|TRBJ2-6|TRBV28
CASSLGGEGANVLTF
TGTGCCAGCAGTCTGGGAGGAGAAGGGGCCAACGTCCTGACTTTC
>NA|NA|TRBJ1-5|TRBV5-6
CASSLAWGHQPQHF
TGTGCCAGCAGCTTGGCTTGGGGGCACCAGCCCCAGCATTTT
>NA|NA|TRBJ1-1|TRBV4-3
CASSHLTGEAFF
TGCGCCAGCAGCCACCTGACAGGTGAAGCTTTCTTT
>NA|NA|TRBJ1-5|TRBV19
CASSINTSNQPQHF
TGTGCCAGTAGTATAAACACAAGCAATCAGCCCCAGCATTTT
>NA|NA|TRBJ1-2|TRBV25-1
CASSDTAGSGYTF
TGTGCCAGCAGTGATACGGCAGGGTCTGGCTACACCTTC
>TRBD2|NA|TRBJ2-1|TRBV4-1
CASSLTSGSKYEQFF
TGCGCCAGCAGCCTGACTAGCGGGAGCAAGTATGAGCAGTTCTTC
>TRBD2|NA|TRBJ2-5|TRBV11-2
CASSPGTSRINQETQYF
TGTGCCAGCAGCCCGGGGACTAGCAGAATAAATCAAGAGACCCAGTACTTC
>NA|NA|TRBJ2-4|TRBV9
CASSVGAYDRAKNIQYF
TGTGCCAGCAGCGTAGGCGCATATGACAGAGCCAAAAACATTCAGTACTTC